The 31 T cell receptor beta chains presented below share a single source sample, sequenced in a study of post-analysis software for immune sequencing data (dated by TCRdb to the mid-2010s). General findings and caveats noted by the study authors: Patients showed significantly higher frequencies than controls for a few TRBV segments, among them TRBV5-6, TRBV5-1 and TRBV20-1.

The library was built by means of PCR. Sequencing was carried out with an Illumina HiSeq 2500. To reduce PCR and sequencing biases, unique molecular identifiers were incorporated into the TCR beta cDNA libraries. Clones were called with MiXCR by TCRdb after fastp trimmed the public reads at Q25, and only in-frame beta chains were retained. Duplicate CDR3 protein sequences are folded into a single record with the most common DNA and genes. Within this sample are roughly 400,000 distinct CDR3 sequences, with 30% to 45% of them counted one time only. The ten most abundant clones make up about 8% of the sample. For these receptors, no antigen is known. The source material was blood. The source is a girl aged 2-10 years with multiple sclerosis.

This rearrangement joins TRBV3-1 to TRBJ2-2; D is uncertain. Trimming left V 3 bases short and J 2 bases short, with 7 bases between. Per the germline V gene, CDR1 is LGHDT and CDR2 is YNNKEL (reference sequence). CDR3 length: 14 residues. The CDR3 DNA follows: TGTGCCAGCAGCCACCCCAGAAACACCGGGGAGCTGTTTTTT. Translated, it gives CASSHPRNTGELFF.

The chain has TRBV20-1 and TRBJ2-7; 10 bases map to TRBD2. Near its end, the DNA agrees better with TRBJ2-5, so the J call may be wrong. From germline, CDR1 is DFQATT and CDR2 SNEGSKA (reference sequence). The CDR3 runs to 14 residues. CDR3 bases: TGCAGTGCTAGCGAGCGGGGGGGCTTAAAGACCCAGTACTTC. Its translation is CSASERGGLKTQYF.

The chain joins TRBV10-3 to TRBJ1-1; D remains ambiguous. Germline values: CDR1 ENHRY, CDR2 SYGVKD. The CDR3 has 16 amino acids. Trimming cost V 3 bases and J 3 bases, with 17 bases left between them. CDR3 amino acids: CAISEGFFSGDTEAFF. CDR3 in DNA: TGTGCCATCAGTGAAGGTTTCTTTTCCGGGGACACTGAAGCTTTCTTT.

The chain has TRBV5-1 and TRBJ2-3; TRBD2 aligns across 8 bases. This CDR3 spans 16 amino acids. J was trimmed by 4 bases and V by 1 base; bases with no gene match: 8. CDR1 and CDR2 (germline): SGHRS, YFSETQ. Here the CDR3 DNA reads TGCGCCAGCAGCTTGCGTGCGGGGGGTCCTCCAGATACGCAGTATTTT. Translated: CASSLRAGGPPDTQYF.

This clonotype was recorded only once. The J gene is TRBJ1-1, the V gene TRBV12-3 or TRBV12-4; no definite D call. This CDR3 is 14 amino acids long. V was trimmed by 6 bases and J by 5 bases, leaving 16 bases between them. This CDR3 is CASRARRGGTEAFF. CDR3 DNA sequence: TGTGCCAGCAGGGCCCGTCGGGGAGGGACTGAAGCTTTCTTT.

The table lists this clonotype with a few counts. The chain employs TRBV28 and TRBJ1-2, with 8 nucleotides matching TRBD1. J lost 8 bases, V lost 3 bases, and 2 bases had no gene match. Per germline, CDR1 MDHEN and CDR2 SYDVKM. This CDR3 has 12 amino acids. The CDR3 loop is CASSLDRAGYTF. CDR3 nucleotides: TGTGCCAGCAGTTTGGACAGGGCCGGCTACACCTTC.

Of note for this clonotype: With a much larger clone just one base away, this may be a read error. The rearrangement links TRBV7-3 to TRBJ2-5; D not resolved. The length of the CDR3 is 14 residues. CDR1 is SGHTA, CDR2 FQGTGA, per germline. CDR3 amino acids: CAGSPYYSQETQYF. CDR3 nucleotides: TGTGCCGGCAGTCCGTACTATTCTCAAGAGACCCAGTACTTC. The full variable domain, its missing parts supplied by reference TRBV7-3 and TRBJ2-5, is GAGVSQTPSNKVTEKGKYVELRCDPISGHTALYWYRQSLGQGPEFLIYFQGTGAADDSGLPNDRFFAVRPEGSVSTLKIQRTERGDSAVYLCAGSPYYSQETQYFGPGTRLLVL.

To note about this clonotype: The DNA is left out, because the CDR3 cannot be placed on it with certainty; the CDR3 is given as TCRdb lists it. The V gene is TRBV29-1, the J gene TRBJ2-5. Germline assignment: CDR1 SQVTM and CDR2 ANQGSEA. The CDR3 sequence runs 16 residues, both termini included. CDR3 amino acids: CSVDGLQRGFRETQYF.

This chain links TRBV6-1 with TRBJ2-7, with D possibly TRBD2 on 5 matching bases. The CDR3 extends over 15 amino acids. Germline CDR1 reads MNHNS; CDR2 reads SASEGT. V was pared by 3 bases and J by 5 bases, with 17 bases between. In DNA, the CDR3 is TGTGCCAGCAGTGATTTCCCACTGAGGGTCCACGAGCAGTACTTC. It codes for CASSDFPLRVHEQYF.

This clonotype was counted between two and nine times. J is TRBJ2-7 and V is TRBV7-6, with D possibly called TRBD1 or TRBD2 (5 bases each). Germline V gene data show CDR1 as SGHVS and CDR2 as FNYEAQ. V was clipped by 5 bases and J by 2 bases, with 13 bases between them. CDR3 length equals 14 residues. DNA for the CDR3: TGTGCCAGCAGCCCGGGGACGGTGGCCTACGAGCAGTACTTC. Protein sequence: CASSPGTVAYEQYF.

This clonotype was seen only a few times. The chain links TRBV9 to TRBJ2-7, with no clear D. The CDR3 sequence is 16 residues long. The germline V gene encodes CDR1 SGDLS and CDR2 YYNGEE. V was clipped by 4 bases and J by 2 bases, with 19 bases between them. CDR3 region: CASSPSSQAAAYEQYF. For the CDR3, the DNA is TGTGCCAGCAGCCCCTCCTCTCAGGCAGCAGCCTACGAGCAGTACTTC.

The rearrangement uses TRBV28 and TRBJ2-2; D is uncertain. The length of the CDR3 is 14 residues. Germline CDR1 and CDR2: MDHEN and SYDVKM. Trimming pared 3 bases from V and 2 bases from J, leaving 7 bases between. DNA for the CDR3: TGTGCCAGCAGTTTGGAATCAAACACCGGGGAGCTGTTTTTT. Translated, it gives CASSLESNTGELFF.

The rearrangement uses TRBV20-1 and TRBJ1-1; the match to TRBD1 covers 7 bases. There are 13 residues in the CDR3. V dropped 3 bases and J dropped 1; count of bases not matched to a gene: 2. Germline CDR1 and CDR2: DFQATT and SNEGSKA (reference sequence). The DNA of the CDR3 is TGCAGTGCTAGGCCAGGGGGGAACACTGAAGCTTTCTTT. It encodes CSARPGGNTEAFF.

This clonotype was picked up a small number of times. This clone may be a read error of a much larger clone one base away. V usage is TRBV5-1 and J usage is TRBJ2-1; possible D gene TRBD1, 6 bases. Germline CDR1 is SGHRS and CDR2 is YFSETQ. The CDR3 contains 15 residues. V was clipped by 6 bases and J by 5 bases, with 18 bases between them. The CDR3 DNA follows: TGCGCCAGCAACCTCCAGGGGCTCTCAGACAATGAGCAGTTCTTC. It yields the protein CASNLQGLSDNEQFF.

This clonotype came up a few times. The chain has TRBV29-1 and TRBJ1-1; no reliable D call. Trimming removed 5 bases at V and 0 bases at J, with 4 bases between. Germline V gene lookup returns CDR1 SQVTM and CDR2 ANQGSEA. This CDR3 is built from 11 residues. This chain's CDR3 is CSVLVNTEAFF. As DNA, the CDR3 is TGCAGCGTTCTAGTGAACACTGAAGCTTTCTTT.

The chain employs TRBV6-2 or TRBV6-3 and TRBJ1-1; D gene uncertain. This CDR3 has 15 residues. Germline CDR1 MNHEY, CDR2 SVGEGT. Deletions cut 1 base from V and 1 base from J, with 10 bases between. CDR3 region: CASSYLQDPNTEAFF. CDR3 DNA: TGTGCCAGCAGTTACTTGCAGGATCCGAACACTGAAGCTTTCTTT.

The chain recombines TRBV11-2 with TRBJ2-1; D ambiguous. From germline, CDR1 is SGHAT and CDR2 FQNNGV. V shed 5 bases and J shed 5 bases, with 4 bases lying between them. There are 11 residues in the CDR3. The DNA for the CDR3 is TGTGCCAGCAGCGTCCACAATGAGCAGTTCTTC. Translation gives CASSVHNEQFF.

About this clonotype: It may be a read error: a sequence one base away is much more abundant. The chain couples TRBV6-5 to TRBJ2-7; tentative D call: TRBD2 (5 bases). The DNA end favors TRBJ2-5, so the J call may be wrong. Germline-derived CDR1 and CDR2 are MNHEY and SVGAGI. This CDR3 spans 14 amino acids. CDR3 region: CTSSYSGGQETQYF. The CDR3 coding sequence is TGTACCAGCAGTTACTCCGGAGGACAAGAGACCCAGTACTTC.

The V and J genes are TRBV20-1 and TRBJ2-7, with TRBD1 matching over 7 bases. The V gene end was trimmed by 6 bases and the J gene end by 2 bases; junction bases not matched to a gene: 16. The CDR3 sequence is 16 residues long. CDR1 and CDR2 from the germline V gene are DFQATT and SNEGSKA (reference sequence). The CDR3 is CSALTWDRLAPYEQYF. The CDR3 nucleotides are TGCAGTGCCCTAACCTGGGACAGACTGGCCCCCTACGAGCAGTACTTC.

V is TRBV15 and J is TRBJ1-4, with D perhaps matching TRBD1 (5 bases). V was clipped by 8 bases and J by 6 bases, with 13 bases between them. There are 13 residues in the CDR3. Germline CDR1 and CDR2: LNHNV and YYDKDF (reference sequence). The CDR3, as DNA: TGTGCCACCGGCGCAGGGTTGGATGAAAAACTGTTTTTT. Protein sequence: CATGAGLDEKLFF.

V and J are TRBV13 and TRBJ2-1; 7 bases agree with TRBD2. The ends lost 5 bases at V and 0 bases at J; junction bases unmatched: 7. Germline CDR1 is PRHDT and CDR2 is FYEKMQ (reference sequence). CDR3 length: 16 residues. The CDR3 region is CASSELGGSSYNEQFF. CDR3 DNA sequence: TGTGCCAGCAGCGAGTTGGGGGGGAGCTCCTACAATGAGCAGTTCTTC.

The chain combines TRBV15 with TRBJ1-4; 8 nucleotides match TRBD1. CDR1 and CDR2 from the germline V gene are LNHNV and YYDKDF (reference sequence). The CDR3 is 15 amino acids. The V and J ends lost 3 bases and 8 bases, in that order; junction bases with no gene match: 8. CDR3 sequence (DNA): TGTGCCACCAGCAGGGCAGACAGGGGAGAGGAAAAACTGTTTTTT. Amino acids: CATSRADRGEEKLFF.

The chain joins TRBV27 to TRBJ2-5; possibly TRBD2 for D (5 bases). Looked up from germline, CDR1 is MNHEY and CDR2 is SMNVEV (reference sequence). Trimming took 5 bases from V and 4 from J, leaving 14 bases between them. The CDR3 runs 14 residues. DNA of the CDR3: TGTGCCAGCAGTCCCCGGTCTAGCCCAGAGACCCAGTACTTC. Translation: CASSPRSSPETQYF.

This clonotype was observed a few times. This chain links TRBV29-1 with TRBJ1-2; no definite D call. The germline gives CDR1 SQVTM, CDR2 ANQGSEA. CDR3 length: 13 amino acids. V lost 6 bases, J lost 2 bases, and 13 bases lay in between. CDR3 DNA sequence: TGCAGCGTCACCGATACGACGAACTATGGCTACACCTTC. It translates to CSVTDTTNYGYTF.

V gene TRBV5-1 combines with J gene TRBJ1-2; D perhaps matches TRBD1 (6 bases). V shed 3 bases and J shed 8 bases, with 17 bases lying between them. The CDR3 is 14 residues long. Germline CDR1 SGHRS, CDR2 YFSETQ. In DNA, the CDR3 is TGCGCCAGCAGCTGGGTTGCAGGGGCCAAAGGCTACACCTTC. Translation gives CASSWVAGAKGYTF.

The sample holds a few counts of this clonotype. The chain combines TRBV15 with TRBJ1-4; D uncertain. Germline assignment: CDR1 LNHNV and CDR2 YYDKDF (reference sequence). This CDR3 contains 13 residues. Trimming took off 3 bases at V and 6 bases at J, with 8 bases between the two ends. For the CDR3, the DNA is TGTGCCACCAGCAGGGGGAAGGATGAAAAACTGTTTTTT. Its translation is CATSRGKDEKLFF. The full variable domain, rest sourced from reference TRBV15 and TRBJ1-4, is DAMVIQNPRYQVTQFGKPVTLSCSQTLNHNVMYWYQQKSSQAPKLLFHYYDKDFNNEADTPDNFQSRRPNTSFCFLDIRSPGLGDTAMYLCATSRGKDEKLFFGSGTQLSVL.

Only a few counts were recorded for this clonotype. This sequence joins TRBV20-1 and TRBJ1-6; the D is unclear. The germline V gene encodes CDR1 DFQATT and CDR2 SNEGSKA (reference sequence). This CDR3 is built from 12 residues. Trimming stripped 5 bases from V and 9 bases from J, with 11 bases between. The CDR3 protein is CSAPDTTSPLHF. The CDR3 nucleotides read TGCAGTGCTCCCGACACCACTTCACCCCTCCACTTT.

Remarks on this clonotype: At one end the junction does not follow the germline gene, possibly because of a read error. This chain connects TRBV29-1 to TRBJ2-5, with 12 nucleotides matching TRBD1. CDR3 size: 17 residues. Germline CDR1 and CDR2: SQVTM and ANQGSEA. CDR3 in amino acids: CSAEDLGQGASRETQYF. The CDR3, as DNA: TGCAGCGCTGAAGATCTGGGACAGGGGGCAAGTAGGGAGACCCAGTACTTC.

The V gene is TRBV6-5, the J gene TRBJ1-6; D is undetermined. V gave up 7 bases and J gave up 3 bases, with 4 bases separating them. CDR3 length: 12 amino acids. Germline CDR1 MNHEY, CDR2 SVGAGI. For the CDR3, the DNA is TGTGCCAGCAACAACTATAATTCACCCCTCCACTTT. Protein: CASNNYNSPLHF.

This clonotype was seen only a few times. In nucleotides, the CDR3 is TGTGCCAGCAGCCAAGAAGGACTCTACTACAATGAGCAGTTCTTC. This sequence encodes CASSQEGLYYNEQFF. The chain recombines TRBV14 with TRBJ2-1; TRBD2 is a possible D gene (5 bases). CDR1 is SGHDN, CDR2 FVKESK, per germline. The CDR3 has 15 residues. V was clipped by 0 bases and J by 3 bases, with 9 bases between them.

This clonotype was counted a single time. The CDR3 DNA reads as TGCGCCAGCAGCCAATTAATGGTCGGATCGAGGGAGCAGTACTTC. It yields the protein CASSQLMVGSREQYF. The chain is built from TRBV4-1 and TRBJ2-7; D remains unclear. Germline CDR1 is MGHRA and CDR2 is YSYEKL. The CDR3 extends over 15 amino acids. V lost 2 bases and J 7 bases, leaving 18 bases between the germline ends.